This is a list of T cell receptor beta chains from one sample in a study of T cells after yellow fever vaccination. From the 5' RACE reads, TCRdb called clonotypes with MiXCR, one entry per CDR3 protein. Of around 100,000 distinct CDR3 sequences listed, approximately 6.3% are singletons. The material sequenced was CD8+ T cells sorted from PBMCs, taken 10 days after the yellow fever booster vaccination. Every receptor here comes from a man between 18 and 29 years old who received the YFV17D yellow fever vaccine. Both conserved end residues are part of each CDR3. Fields, in order: clone size, D gene, J gene, V gene, CDR3 DNA, CDR3 protein. A D gene is named only where the DNA matches it firmly. Rows give clone size only sometimes, using once, few, many, or a class for an expanded clone.

many - TRBJ1-5 TRBV15 TGTGCCACCACCACGGGGATTAATCAGCCCCAGCATTTT CATTTGINQPQHF
- TRBD2 TRBJ2-5 TRBV7-2 TGTGCCAGCAGCAACCCGCGACTAGCGGGGTCGACAACCCGCCTACAAGAGACCCAGTACTTC CASSNPRLAGSTTRLQETQYF
few - TRBJ2-5 TRBV3-1 TGTGCCAGCAGCCAGGTCTCCGCGTATCCCCAAGAGACCCAGTACTTC CASSQVSAYPQETQYF
few - TRBJ2-7 TRBV20-1 TGCAGTGCTAGGATTCGAGCCTACGAGCAGTACTTC CSARIRAYEQYF
- - TRBJ2-1 TRBV3-1 TGTGCCAGCAGCCAGGGGGGAGAAGGGTACAATGAGCAGTTCTTC CASSQGGEGYNEQFF
- - TRBJ2-5 TRBV20-1 TGCAGTGCTAGGCCGATGGGGTTTCGGGAGACCCAGTACTTC CSARPMGFRETQYF
few TRBD2 TRBJ2-7 TRBV15 TGTGCCACCAGCAGGTTCCGGGGGGAAGAGCAGTACTTC CATSRFRGEEQYF
- - TRBJ2-4 TRBV4-3 TGCGCCAGCAGCCAAGAATTTGGAGGTGGAGACATTCAGTACTTC CASSQEFGGGDIQYF
- - TRBJ2-1 TRBV11-2 TGTGCCAGCATACGCGGGGACGCCGTTCTAGCCAATGAGCAGTTCTTC CASIRGDAVLANEQFF
medium-sized - TRBJ1-1 TRBV7-6 TGTGCCAGCAGCCTACCCCCGACAGCGAACACTGAAGCTTTCTTT CASSLPPTANTEAFF
- - TRBJ2-3 TRBV7-9 TGTGCCAGCAGCTTTGTAGCAAGCGATACGCAGTATTTT CASSFVASDTQYF